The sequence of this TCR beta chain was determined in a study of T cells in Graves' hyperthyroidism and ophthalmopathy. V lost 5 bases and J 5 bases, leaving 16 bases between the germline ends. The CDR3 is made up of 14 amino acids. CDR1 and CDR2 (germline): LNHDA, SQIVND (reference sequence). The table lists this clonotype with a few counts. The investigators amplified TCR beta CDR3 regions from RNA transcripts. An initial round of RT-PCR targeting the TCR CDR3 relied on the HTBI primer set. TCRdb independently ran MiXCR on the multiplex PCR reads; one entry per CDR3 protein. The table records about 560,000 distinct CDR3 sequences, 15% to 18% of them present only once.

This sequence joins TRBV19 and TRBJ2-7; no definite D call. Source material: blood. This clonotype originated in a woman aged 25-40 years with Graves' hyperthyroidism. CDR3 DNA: TGTGCCAGTAGTCCCTTGGCGATTCCCCACGAGCAGTACTTC. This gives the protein CASSPLAIPHEQYF.